This T cell receptor (beta chain) was sequenced during a study of T cell clones after liver transplantation. Study in general: Tolerance: complete withdrawal held at least one year, liver enzymes staying within twice normal. The study, taken as a whole, reports: Compared with third party-reactive sequences, donor-reactive ones declined more, independent of withdrawal success.

The repertoire was sequenced with immunoSEQ multiplex PCR; TCRdb's copy has only in-frame clones and lacks some. The repertoire holds around 120,000 clones, with 90% as singletons. As to this clone: Its cognate antigen is unknown.

CDR3 length: 12 amino acids. CDR1 is MNHEY and CDR2 is SMNVEV in the germline V gene (reference sequence). V gave up 2 bases and J gave up 2 bases, with 0 bases separating them. V usage is TRBV27 and J usage is TRBJ2-2; D remains ambiguous. The clonotype originates from a human patient who received a liver transplant. Some of these T cells may belong to the graft donor. The sequencing here drew on CD4+ T cells from blood, taken 12 months after liver transplant. CDR3 region: CASSLNTGELFF. The DNA of the CDR3 is TGTGCCAGCAGTTTAAACACCGGGGAGCTGTTTTTT.